The present entry profiles one T cell receptor beta chain with its context. Antigen unknown. This sample was taken from a study of CD8+ T cells in alopecia areata. Across the study: Among treated patients, oral tofacitinib was administered at 5 to 10 mg twice daily.

Treatment noted: oral pan-JAK inhibitor, 5-10 mg twice daily. From alopecia areata patients, lesional scalp punch biopsies and peripheral blood were collected. Points from the study as a whole: Many expanded lesional clones stayed in scalp and blood while on tofacitinib.

Once RNA had been extracted, it was reverse transcribed into cDNA to act as the sequencing template. Method: immunoSEQ multiplex PCR; TCRdb's copy keeps in-frame clones and lacks some. Of 170,000 or so clones in the sample, about 48% were seen once. Trimming removed 7 bases at V and 5 bases at J, with 11 bases between. Germline CDR1 and CDR2: SQVTM and ANQGSEA. CDR3 length: 11 residues. The sequence was obtained from a human donor with alopecia areata. The chain has TRBV29-1 and TRBJ1-2; a weak D match, TRBD1 (5 bases). This material consisted of CD8+ T cells sorted from blood, taken at week 24, from a patient treated with tofacitinib. CDR3 sequence: CSALTDYGYTF. DNA of the CDR3: TGCAGCGCCCTGACAGATTATGGCTACACCTTC. Looking up the rest from reference TRBV29-1 and TRBJ1-2 gives the full variable domain: SAVISQKPSRDICQRGTSLTIQCQVDSQVTMMFWYRQQPGQSLTLIATANQGSEATYESGFVIDKFPISRPNLTFSTLTVSNMSPEDSSIYLCSALTDYGYTFGSGTRLTVV.